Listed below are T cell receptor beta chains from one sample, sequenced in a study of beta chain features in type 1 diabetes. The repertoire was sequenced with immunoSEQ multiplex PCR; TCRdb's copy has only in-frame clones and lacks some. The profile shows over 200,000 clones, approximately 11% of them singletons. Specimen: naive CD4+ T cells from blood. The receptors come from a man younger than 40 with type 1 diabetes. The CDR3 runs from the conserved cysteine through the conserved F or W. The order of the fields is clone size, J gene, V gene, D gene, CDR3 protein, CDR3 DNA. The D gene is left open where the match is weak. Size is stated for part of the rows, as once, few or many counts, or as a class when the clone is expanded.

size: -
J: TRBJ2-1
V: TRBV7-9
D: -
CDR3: CASSSFDKSSYNEQFF
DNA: TGTGCCAGCAGCTCGTTTGACAAGAGCTCCTACAATGAGCAGTTCTTC

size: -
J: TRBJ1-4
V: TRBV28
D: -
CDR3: CAGQINEKLFF
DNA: TGTGCCGGGCAGATTAATGAAAAACTGTTTTTT

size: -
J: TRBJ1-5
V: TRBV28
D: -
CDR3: CASSLGGAVQPQHF
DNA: TGTGCCAGCAGTTTAGGGGGCGCAGTTCAGCCCCAGCATTTT

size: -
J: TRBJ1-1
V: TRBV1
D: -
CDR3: CTSSPMNTEAFF
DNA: TGCACCAGCAGTCCCATGAACACTGAAGCTTTCTTT

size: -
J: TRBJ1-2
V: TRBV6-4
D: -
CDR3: CASRLNGQSYYGYTF
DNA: TGTGCCAGCAGGCTTAATGGACAGTCATACTATGGCTACACCTTC

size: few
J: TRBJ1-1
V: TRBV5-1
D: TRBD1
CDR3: CASSRQGRGMNTEAFF
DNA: TGCGCCAGCAGCCGACAGGGGCGGGGCATGAACACTGAAGCTTTCTTT

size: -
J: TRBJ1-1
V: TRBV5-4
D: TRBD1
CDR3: CASSQRGTVEAFF
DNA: TGTGCCAGCAGCCAACGGGGGACAGTTGAAGCTTTCTTT

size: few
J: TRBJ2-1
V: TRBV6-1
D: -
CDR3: CASSEKIWGHEQFF
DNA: TGTGCCAGCAGTGAGAAGATCTGGGGGCATGAGCAGTTCTTC

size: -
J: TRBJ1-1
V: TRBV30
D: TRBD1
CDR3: CAWSAGTGETEAFF
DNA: TGTGCCTGGAGTGCAGGGACAGGGGAAACTGAAGCTTTCTTT

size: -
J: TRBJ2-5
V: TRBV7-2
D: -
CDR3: CASSFGRRGETQYF
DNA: TGTGCCAGCAGCTTTGGGCGGAGGGGAGAGACCCAGTACTTC

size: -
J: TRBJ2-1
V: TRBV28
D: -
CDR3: CASTEGGKRGEQFF
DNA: TGTGCCAGCACGGAAGGAGGAAAACGGGGTGAGCAGTTCTTC

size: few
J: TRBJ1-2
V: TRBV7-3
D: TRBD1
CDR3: CASSPGRGHGYTF
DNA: TGTGCCAGCAGCCCAGGCAGGGGGCATGGCTACACCTTC

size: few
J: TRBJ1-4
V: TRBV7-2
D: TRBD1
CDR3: CASSPTGAGIQLFF
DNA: TGTGCCAGCAGCCCGACAGGGGCCGGGATTCAACTGTTTTTT

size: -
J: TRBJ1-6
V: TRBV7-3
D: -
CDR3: CASSPPRRETPLHF
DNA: TGTGCCAGCAGCCCCCCGCGCAGGGAAACACCCCTCCACTTT

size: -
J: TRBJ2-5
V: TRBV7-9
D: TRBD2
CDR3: CASSLGQRGAQYQETQYF
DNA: TGTGCCAGCAGCTTAGGCCAGCGGGGGGCACAGTACCAAGAGACCCAGTACTTC

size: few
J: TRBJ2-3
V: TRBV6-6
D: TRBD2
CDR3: CASSYGEAGTDTQYF
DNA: TGTGCCAGCAGTTACGGGGAAGCGGGGACAGATACGCAGTATTTT

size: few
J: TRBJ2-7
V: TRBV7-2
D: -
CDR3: CASSENTGAYEQYF
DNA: TGTGCCAGCAGCGAGAATACAGGAGCCTACGAGCAGTACTTC

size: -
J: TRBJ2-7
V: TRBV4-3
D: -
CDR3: CASSQERDSFHEQYF
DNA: TGCGCCAGCAGCCAAGAGCGGGACAGTTTCCACGAGCAGTACTTC

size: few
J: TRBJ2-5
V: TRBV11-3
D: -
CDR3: CASSFSGAETQYF
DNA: TGTGCCAGCAGCTTTTCTGGGGCAGAGACCCAGTACTTC

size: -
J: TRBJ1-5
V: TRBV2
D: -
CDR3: CASSMAGINQPQHF
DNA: TGTGCCAGCAGTATGGCAGGGATCAATCAGCCCCAGCATTTT

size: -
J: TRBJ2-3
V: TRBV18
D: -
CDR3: CASSEPATDTQYF
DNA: TGTGCCAGCTCCGAACCAGCGACAGATACGCAGTATTTT

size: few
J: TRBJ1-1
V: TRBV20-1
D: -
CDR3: CSAPREGEAFF
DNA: TGCAGTGCTCCCCGGGAGGGTGAAGCTTTCTTT

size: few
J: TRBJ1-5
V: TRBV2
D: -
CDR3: CASSELRGFSQPQHF
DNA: TGTGCCAGCAGTGAACTAAGGGGGTTTAGTCAGCCCCAGCATTTT

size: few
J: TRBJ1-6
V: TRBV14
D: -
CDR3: CASSLQANSPLHF
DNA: TGTGCCAGCAGCCTGCAGGCGAATTCACCCCTCCACTTT

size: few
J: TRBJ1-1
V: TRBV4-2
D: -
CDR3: CASSQGALGAFF
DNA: TGTGCCAGCAGCCAAGGGGCCTTGGGAGCTTTCTTT

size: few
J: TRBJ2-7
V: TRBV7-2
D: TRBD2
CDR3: CASSLDSGGTYEQYF
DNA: TGTGCCAGCAGCTTAGATAGCGGGGGCACCTACGAGCAGTACTTC

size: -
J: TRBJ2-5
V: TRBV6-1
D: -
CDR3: CASSVSGRSGWTQYF
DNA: TGTGCCAGCAGCGTAAGCGGACGGTCCGGGTGGACCCAGTACTTC

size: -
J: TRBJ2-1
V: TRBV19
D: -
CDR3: CASSKGGQYNEQFF
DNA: TGTGCCAGTAGCAAGGGGGGGCAGTACAATGAGCAGTTCTTC

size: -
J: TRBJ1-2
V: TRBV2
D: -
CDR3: CASSEGTALNYGYTF
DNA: TGTGCCAGCAGTGAAGGGACAGCCCTCAACTATGGCTACACCTTC

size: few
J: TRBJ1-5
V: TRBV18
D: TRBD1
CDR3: CASSPGGQGPGQPQHF
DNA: TGTGCCAGCTCACCCGGGGGACAGGGGCCAGGGCAGCCCCAGCATTTT

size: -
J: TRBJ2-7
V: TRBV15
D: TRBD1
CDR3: CATSREGGGQGAYEQYF
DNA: TGTGCCACCAGCCGAGAGGGAGGAGGACAGGGGGCCTACGAGCAGTACTTC

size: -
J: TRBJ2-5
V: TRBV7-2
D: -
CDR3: CASSLGSRPKETQYF
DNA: TGTGCCAGCAGCCTAGGGAGCCGGCCCAAAGAGACCCAGTACTTC

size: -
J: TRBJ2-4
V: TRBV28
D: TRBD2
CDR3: CASSLSSGGRAKNIQYF
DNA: TGTGCCAGCAGTTTATCAAGCGGGGGGAGAGCCAAAAACATTCAGTACTTC

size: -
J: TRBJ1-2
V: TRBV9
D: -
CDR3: CASSVTSGGGGYTF
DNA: TGTGCCAGCAGCGTGACAAGTGGAGGTGGTGGCTACACCTTC

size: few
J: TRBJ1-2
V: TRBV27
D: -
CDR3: CASSLSTYDGYTF
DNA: TGTGCCAGCAGTTTATCAACCTACGATGGCTACACCTTC

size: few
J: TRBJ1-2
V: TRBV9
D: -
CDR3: CASSVSPTQQAYGYTF
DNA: TGTGCCAGCAGCGTATCTCCGACCCAACAGGCATATGGCTACACCTTC

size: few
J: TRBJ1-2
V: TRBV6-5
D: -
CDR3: CASSYSSVVNGYTF
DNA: TGTGCCAGCAGTTACTCGTCAGTGGTAAATGGCTACACCTTC

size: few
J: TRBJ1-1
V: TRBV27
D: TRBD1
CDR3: CASSLPGGATGNTEAFF
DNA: TGTGCCAGCAGTCTGCCAGGGGGCGCAACGGGGAACACTGAAGCTTTCTTT